Below are 13 T cell receptor beta chains sequenced from a single sample in a study of type 1 regulatory T cells. TCRdb re-analysed the reads in MiXCR, keeping a single row per CDR3 protein. This table has roughly 62,000 distinct CDR3 sequences, 62% appearing once. Antigens of these TCRs are unknown. Sequencing used cultured non-Tr1 T cells, either the whole culture or a sorted T cell fraction (not recorded which). These receptors were collected from a human donor in good health.

This clonotype was recorded at least ten times. The CDR3 DNA reads TGTGCCAGCACTCCAGCAGTTGGAGAGACCCAGTACTTC. This sequence encodes CASTPAVGETQYF. This rearrangement joins TRBV6-2 or TRBV6-3 to TRBJ2-5, with unresolved D. Trimming removed 7 bases from V and 4 bases from J, with 13 bases in between. CDR1 MNHEY and CDR2 SVGEGT come from the germline V gene. The CDR3 runs 13 residues.

This clonotype was observed a handful of times. The chain has TRBV5-1 and TRBJ2-6, with D possibly matching TRBD2 (5 bases). Trimming removed 4 bases at V and 1 base at J, with 6 bases between. Germline V gene data show CDR1 as SGHRS and CDR2 as YFSETQ. There are 14 residues in the CDR3. CDR3 protein: CASSRTSGANVLTF. As DNA, the CDR3 is TGCGCCAGCAGCCGGACTTCTGGGGCCAACGTCCTGACTTTC.

This clonotype is classed as medium-sized (0.01 to 0.1%). This chain uses TRBV5-1 with TRBJ2-1; 10 positions agree with TRBD2. The germline V gene encodes CDR1 SGHRS and CDR2 YFSETQ. CDR3 size: 14 residues. V lost 7 bases, J lost 7 bases, and 8 bases stayed unmatched. The CDR3 sequence: CASLAGEVTNEQFF. CDR3 DNA sequence: TGCGCCAGCCTAGCGGGAGAGGTGACGAATGAGCAGTTCTTC.

Remarks on this clonotype: Relative to the germline gene, one junction end is altered; a read error may explain this. J is TRBJ2-1 and V is TRBV4-3; D may be TRBD1 or TRBD2 (6 bases each). The CDR3 contains 18 residues. CDR1 is LGHNA, CDR2 YSLEER, per germline. The CDR3 nucleotides read TGCGCCAGCAGCCCGCGGGCCAGTTTGGGGGGCTCCTACAATGAGCGGTTCTTC. Protein sequence: CASSPRASLGGSYNERFF.

There are a few counts of this clonotype. The CDR3: CASSLSPGGGLSGANVLTF. CDR3 coding DNA: TGTGCCAGCAGCTTAAGTCCTGGCGGCGGCCTCTCTGGGGCCAACGTCCTGACTTTC. The V and J genes are TRBV7-2 and TRBJ2-6; D gene unclear. This CDR3 is built from 19 residues. Germline CDR1 reads SGHTA; CDR2 reads FQGNSA. The germline V and J ends were trimmed by 2 bases and 0 bases, with 17 bases remaining between them.

V and J are TRBV4-1 and TRBJ1-6; no reliable D call. Germline V gene lookup returns CDR1 MGHRA and CDR2 YSYEKL. Trimming shortened V by 1 base and J by 6 bases, and 10 bases separated the two germline ends. The CDR3 covers 15 residues. This CDR3 is CASSQVQQLNSPLHF. CDR3 DNA: TGCGCCAGCAGCCAAGTTCAACAGCTTAATTCACCCCTCCACTTT.

The chain employs TRBV5-1 and TRBJ1-5; D ambiguous. CDR1 is SGHRS and CDR2 is YFSETQ in the germline V gene. The CDR3 covers 14 residues. Trimming stripped 0 bases from V and 6 bases from J, with 10 bases between. In nucleotides, the CDR3 is TGCGCCAGCAGCTTGGGCGGGTTAGGTCAGCCCCAGCATTTT. Amino acid sequence: CASSLGGLGQPQHF. The variable domain in full, completed from reference TRBV5-1 and TRBJ1-5, reads KAGVTQTPRYLIKTRGQQVTLSCSPISGHRSVSWYQQTPGQGLQFLFEYFSETQRNKGNFPGRFSGRQFSNSRSEMNVSTLELGDSALYLCASSLGGLGQPQHFGDGTRLSIL.

The V and J genes are TRBV6-5 and TRBJ2-7; D not resolved. The V gene lost 6 bases and the J gene lost 0 bases, with 9 bases spanning the gap. CDR3 length equals 13 residues. Germline CDR1 and CDR2: MNHEY and SVGAGI. The CDR3 here is CASRVPYSYEQYF. Written as DNA, the CDR3 is TGTGCCAGCAGAGTCCCTTACTCCTACGAGCAGTACTTC.

The chain couples TRBV21-1 to TRBJ2-1; the table's D call, TRBD2, was not checked against the DNA. TRBV21-1 is a pseudogene. The CDR3 extends over 16 amino acids. The CDR3 reads CASNLKLAGGLNEQFF. The CDR3 coding sequence is TGTGCCAGCAACTTAAAACTAGCGGGAGGGTTAAATGAGCAGTTCTTC.

The chain carries TRBV6-2 or TRBV6-3 and TRBJ1-2; perhaps TRBD1 as D (6 bases). V lost 10 bases and J 2 bases, leaving 14 bases between the germline ends. The germline V gene has CDR1 MNHEY and CDR2 SVGEGT. This CDR3 comprises 13 residues. DNA for the CDR3: TGTGCCACCTCGGACAGAATCAACTATGGCTACACCTTC. Protein: CATSDRINYGYTF.

This clonotype was detected a few times. The chain joins TRBV5-1 to TRBJ1-2; D remains unclear. V lost 4 bases, J lost 6 bases, and 7 bases lay in between. The CDR3 is 11 amino acids. Germline assignment: CDR1 SGHRS and CDR2 YFSETQ. CDR3 bases: TGCGCCAGCAGCGCCGGAAATGGCTACACCTTC. Amino acid sequence: CASSAGNGYTF.

V usage is TRBV18 and J usage is TRBJ1-1; D call uncertain. The germline V gene encodes CDR1 KGHSH and CDR2 LQKENI. The ends were cut back, 2 bases at V and 1 base at J, with 14 bases in the middle. CDR3 length: 16 residues. CDR3 loop: CASSPRRGEGNTEAFF. The DNA for the CDR3 is TGTGCCAGCTCACCAAGACGTGGGGAGGGGAACACTGAAGCTTTCTTT.

The J gene is TRBJ1-1, the V gene TRBV28; 11 nucleotides align to TRBD1. The CDR3 spans 16 residues. Germline loops: CDR1 MDHEN, CDR2 SYDVKM. V shed 5 bases and J 5 bases; nucleotides not matched to a gene: 10. The CDR3 reads CASSGPGQGVWTEAFF. The CDR3 region has the DNA TGTGCCAGCAGTGGACCGGGACAGGGGGTTTGGACTGAAGCTTTCTTT.